The 16 T cell receptor beta chains below all came from one sample that was sequenced in a study of sequential checkpoint blockade in melanoma (dated by TCRdb to between 2017 and 2020). Library construction relied on the immunoSEQ multiplex PCR assay. Entries here come from immuneACCESS through TCRdb and include only in-frame sequences with V and J called. Some clones fail to appear in such tables; in the studies checked, an unresolved V gene covers under half of the shortfall, and the cause of the remainder is unknown. The sample contains fewer than 35,000 clones, approximately 86% of them found a single time. Together, the top ten hold roughly a fifth of the sample. The treatment or condition label corresponds to: randomized to nivolumab then ipilimumab (arm A) or the reverse (arm B). Sample: CD8+ T cells sorted from blood (inferred from file names), taken from a patient given nivolumab and ipilimumab in sequence. The receptors here all came from a human donor with melanoma.

The chain is built from TRBV5-6 and TRBJ2-7; 7 bases fit TRBD1. V shed 3 bases and J 2 bases; nucleotides not matched to a gene: 5. This CDR3 has 14 amino acids. Germline V gene data show CDR1 as SGHDT and CDR2 as YYEEEE. The CDR3 nucleotides are TGTGCCAGCAGCTGGGGACAGAAAACCTACGAGCAGTACTTC. It encodes CASSWGQKTYEQYF.

The V call is TRBV7-8, the J call TRBJ2-3, with 8 nucleotides matching TRBD2. CDR1 and CDR2 (germline): SGHVS, FQNEAQ. CDR3 length: 12 amino acids. J lost 6 bases, V lost 5 bases, and 1 base had no gene match. The CDR3 region has the DNA TGTGCCAGCAGCCCGGGGGGGGATACGCAGTATTTT. This codes for CASSPGGDTQYF.

The genes are TRBV27 and TRBJ2-5; D ambiguous. The V end was cut by 8 bases, the J end by 0 bases, with 10 bases between. The germline V gene encodes CDR1 MNHEY and CDR2 SMNVEV (reference sequence). This CDR3 has 13 residues. CDR3 bases: TGTGCCAGCGGCGGCGCGAACCAAGAGACCCAGTACTTC. Its translation: CASGGANQETQYF.

The chain recombines TRBV28 with TRBJ2-7; 8 bases fit TRBD1. Germline-derived CDR1 and CDR2 are MDHEN and SYDVKM. This CDR3 is 17 amino acids long. The V gene end was trimmed by 5 bases and the J gene end by 3 bases; junction bases not matched to a gene: 15. CDR3 amino acids: CASSPPGQVAAFYEQYF. CDR3 nucleotides: TGTGCCAGCAGTCCACCGGGACAGGTAGCGGCATTCTACGAGCAGTACTTC.

The rearrangement uses TRBV7-8 and TRBJ2-7, with TRBD2 as a possible D gene (5 bases). The length of the CDR3 is 14 residues. CDR1 and CDR2 from the germline V gene are SGHVS and FQNEAQ. Trimming removed 1 base from V and 2 bases from J, with 9 bases in between. The CDR3: CASSLGRGPYEQYF. CDR3 DNA: TGTGCCAGCAGCTTAGGACGGGGTCCCTACGAGCAGTACTTC.

The V call is TRBV15, the J call TRBJ2-5, with D perhaps TRBD1 (5 bases). This CDR3 is 15 amino acids long. V was pared by 1 base and J by 5 bases, with 14 bases between. Germline V gives CDR1 LNHNV, CDR2 YYDKDF (reference sequence). CDR3 sequence: CATSRVLGVTETQYF. CDR3 in DNA: TGTGCCACCAGCAGAGTTCTAGGGGTGACGGAGACCCAGTACTTC.

This chain joins TRBV4-1 and TRBJ2-7; 9 nucleotides match TRBD1. V lost 4 bases and J lost 5; bases outside the gene matches: 3. The CDR3 has 13 residues. Germline V gives CDR1 MGHRA, CDR2 YSYEKL. The CDR3: CASSLDRGDEQYF. CDR3 DNA sequence: TGCGCCAGCAGCCTGGACAGGGGCGACGAGCAGTACTTC.

This rearrangement joins TRBV14 to TRBJ2-1; perhaps TRBD2 as D (6 bases). Germline values: CDR1 SGHDN, CDR2 FVKESK. The V and J ends lost 2 bases and 8 bases respectively, with 10 bases between them. CDR3 size: 13 residues. The CDR3 loop is CASSQPSGHEQFF. For the CDR3, the DNA is TGTGCCAGCAGCCAACCCAGCGGGCATGAGCAGTTCTTC. Combining the CDR3 with reference TRBV14 and TRBJ2-1 gives the whole variable domain EAGVTQFPSHSVIEKGQTVTLRCDPISGHDNLYWYRRVMGKEIKFLLHFVKESKQDESGMPNNRFLAERTGGTYSTLKVQPAELEDSGVYFCASSQPSGHEQFFGPGTRLTVL.

The rearrangement joins TRBV28 to TRBJ2-1; D may be TRBD2 (5 bases). The CDR3 is 14 residues long. V was cut by 5 bases and J by 8 bases, with 16 bases left in between. Germline assignment: CDR1 MDHEN and CDR2 SYDVKM. The CDR3 loop reads CASSIATSADEQFF. The CDR3 nucleotides are TGTGCCAGCAGTATCGCAACTAGTGCGGATGAGCAGTTCTTC.

The chain has TRBV27 and TRBJ2-7; D is perhaps TRBD1 (6 bases). Germline values: CDR1 MNHEY, CDR2 SMNVEV (reference sequence). Trimming pared 5 bases from V and 2 bases from J, leaving 16 bases between. CDR3 length: 15 amino acids. CDR3 DNA: TGTGCCAGCAGTGGACCCTCGGGACAAGCCTACGAGCAGTACTTC. Translating it yields CASSGPSGQAYEQYF.

The V call is TRBV29-1, the J call TRBJ2-7; D is unclear. Trimming took 0 bases from V and 2 from J, leaving 11 bases between them. Germline V gene data show CDR1 as SQVTM and CDR2 as ANQGSEA. The CDR3 length is 14 residues. CDR3 amino acids: CSVEDARIPYEQYF. The CDR3 nucleotides read TGCAGCGTTGAAGATGCCAGAATCCCCTACGAGCAGTACTTC.

The chain joins TRBV19 to TRBJ2-7, with 10 bases identical to TRBD2. This CDR3 has 14 amino acids. V was pared by 5 bases and J by 5 bases, with 6 bases of the junction left unmatched. Germline CDR1 reads LNHDA; CDR2 reads SQIVND (reference sequence). The CDR3 is CASSWSGRGNEQYF. The CDR3 bases are TGTGCCAGTAGTTGGAGCGGGAGGGGGAACGAGCAGTACTTC.

V and J are TRBV28 and TRBJ2-3; TRBD1 is a possible D gene (6 bases). The CDR3 runs 17 residues. V was pared by 6 bases and J by 2 bases, with 21 bases between. Per the germline V gene, CDR1 is MDHEN and CDR2 is SYDVKM. CDR3 region: CASSPVGGVDPTDTQYF. CDR3 in DNA: TGTGCCAGCAGCCCCGTTGGGGGCGTCGATCCCACAGATACGCAGTATTTT.

The J gene is TRBJ2-5, the V gene TRBV29-1, with TRBD1 as a possible D gene (6 bases). The J call could be wrong; TRBJ2-7 is a better fit for the DNA end. Per germline, CDR1 SQVTM and CDR2 ANQGSEA. This CDR3 contains 14 residues. In nucleotides, the CDR3 is TGCAGCGGCGCTATACAGGGACCTGCCTACGAGCAGTACTTC. Protein sequence: CSGAIQGPAYEQYF.

This clone is labeled medium-sized (0.01 to 0.1%). CDR3 region: CASSQDRGSYEQYF. CDR3 DNA sequence: TGCGCCAGCAGCCAAGATAGGGGATCCTACGAGCAGTACTTC. The gene calls are TRBV4-1 and TRBJ2-7; D may be TRBD1 (5 bases). The CDR3 contains 14 residues. Germline CDR1 MGHRA, CDR2 YSYEKL. The V and J ends lost 0 bases and 1 base respectively, with 7 bases between them.

This chain joins TRBV13 and TRBJ1-5; D call uncertain. The germline CDR1 and CDR2 sequences are PRHDT and FYEKMQ (reference sequence). The V gene lost 5 bases and the J gene lost 4 bases, with 9 bases spanning the gap. CDR3 length: 13 amino acids. The CDR3 sequence: CASSLRGNQPQHF. In nucleotides, the CDR3 is TGTGCCAGCAGCCTACGGGGAAATCAGCCCCAGCATTTT.